The T cell receptor beta chain under discussion was sequenced for a study of identical twins. Overall study findings and caveats: Alpha sequences out of frame and shared by twins had excess low generation probability. Within beta out-of-frame sequences, the excess sharing observed between twins was weaker.

A single record per CDR3 protein comes from TCRdb applying MiXCR to the 5' RACE reads. The table shows 300,000 or so distinct CDR3 sequences, with 8.5% to 9.5% occurring only once. This clonotype appeared many times. The antigen is unknown. Germline CDR1 reads MGHRA; CDR2 reads YSYEKL. The CDR3 totals 19 residues. V dropped 1 base and J dropped 2; count of bases not matched to a gene: 14. These data are also associated with another study on yellow fever vaccine responses in identical twins.

This TCR came from a young woman in good health. V and J are TRBV4-1 and TRBJ2-7; 10 nucleotides agree with TRBD1. The sequenced material came from CD8+ T cells sorted from blood. The CDR3 loop reads CASSQVRDRGLNPPYEQYF. The CDR3 DNA follows: TGCGCCAGCAGCCAAGTCCGGGACAGGGGATTAAATCCACCCTACGAGCAGTACTTC.